These 14 T cell receptor beta chains share one sample of origin, sequenced in a study of T-cell reconstitution after alpha-beta-depleted transplantation in children. This sample's TCRbeta library carried unique molecular identifier barcodes. TCRdb called the PCR reads again in MiXCR, with one record for every CDR3 protein. Of about 690,000 distinct CDR3 sequences listed, approximately 17% are singletons. The sample consisted of PBMCs from the stem cell graft donor, taken from the stem cell graft. The origin of the receptors is a human donor who donated a stem cell graft to a child with acute myeloid leukemia.

This clonotype has a handful of counts. J is TRBJ2-1 and V is TRBV7-2; no firm D call. With 1 base removed from V and 8 bases from J, the gap between germline ends came to 9 bases. There are 13 residues in the CDR3. CDR1 is SGHTA and CDR2 is FQGNSA in the germline V gene. The CDR3 DNA follows: TGTGCCAGCAGCTTAGGAAGGGTCGATGAGCAGTTCTTC. As protein: CASSLGRVDEQFF.

V usage is TRBV12-3 or TRBV12-4 and J usage is TRBJ1-1; D gene unclear. Trimming stripped 8 bases from V and 5 bases from J, with 15 bases between. The CDR3 loop spans 13 amino acids. DNA for the CDR3: TGTGCCAGCGGCGGGCAGGAAGAAACTGAAGCTTTCTTT. Residues: CASGGQEETEAFF.

In its sample, this clonotype was seen many times. The V gene is TRBV13, the J gene TRBJ2-7; no clear D. The CDR3 is 11 amino acids. V was pared by 0 bases and J by 7 bases, with 4 bases between. Germline CDR1 and CDR2: PRHDT and FYEKMQ (reference sequence). The CDR3 is CASSLGQEQYV. The CDR3 region has the DNA TGTGCCAGCAGCTTAGGACAGGAGCAGTACGTC.

This clonotype came up once. In nucleotides, the CDR3 is TGTGCCAGCAGCTTAGGGTCTGACTCTGGAAACACCATATATTTT. Its translation: CASSLGSDSGNTIYF. The chain employs TRBV7-9 and TRBJ1-3, with D unresolved. The CDR3 has 15 amino acids. Germline lookup yields CDR1 SEHNR and CDR2 FQNEAQ (reference sequence). V dropped 1 base and J dropped 0 bases, with 7 bases sitting between them.

The V call is TRBV7-8, the J call TRBJ2-2; 9 bases are shared with TRBD2. The trim removed 4 bases at V and 0 bases at J, leaving 6 bases unmatched. The germline V gene encodes CDR1 SGHVS and CDR2 FQNEAQ. This CDR3 comprises 17 residues. This CDR3 reads CASSYSGGDPNTGELFF. CDR3 DNA: TGTGCCAGCAGCTATAGCGGGGGAGATCCGAACACCGGGGAGCTGTTTTTT.

This rearrangement joins TRBV7-2 to TRBJ2-5; no clear D. CDR3 length: 14 amino acids. The V gene's germline CDR1 is SGHTA and CDR2 FQGNSA. V dropped 3 bases and J dropped 5 bases, with 13 bases sitting between them. CDR3 nucleotides: TGTGCCAGCAGCTTCGGACGCCAGACGGAGACCCAGTACTTC. It translates to CASSFGRQTETQYF.

This clonotype was recorded at least ten times. This rearrangement joins TRBV15 to TRBJ2-1; tentatively, D is TRBD1 or TRBD2 (5 bases each). This CDR3 spans 17 amino acids. Deletions cut 0 bases from V and 1 base from J, with 13 bases between. Germline V gene sequence: CDR1 LNHNV, CDR2 YYDKDF (reference sequence). The DNA of the CDR3 is TGTGCCACCAGCAGAGATGAGGGACCGGGGTCCTACAATGAGCAGTTCTTC. This codes for CATSRDEGPGSYNEQFF.

This clonotype was detected only a few times. This rearrangement joins TRBV10-3 to TRBJ2-7; the D gene is possibly TRBD1 (5 bases). The CDR3 contains 14 residues. Between the trimmed V and J ends, which lost 6 bases and 7 bases, there was a span of 19 bases. Germline assignment: CDR1 ENHRY and CDR2 SYGVKD. The chain's CDR3 is CAISISGHPWEQYV. In DNA, the CDR3 is TGTGCCATCAGCATCTCAGGACACCCTTGGGAGCAGTACGTC.

There are many counts of this clonotype. The V call is TRBV29-1, the J call TRBJ2-7; the D is unclear. The CDR3 length is 13 residues. Germline CDR1 and CDR2: SQVTM and ANQGSEA. The V gene lost 6 bases and the J gene lost 0 bases, with 12 bases spanning the gap. The CDR3 DNA is TGCAGCGTGCGGACGGCTAGCTCCTACGAGCAGTACTTC. Encoded protein: CSVRTASSYEQYF.

The sample holds many counts of this clonotype. The CDR3 region has the DNA TGCAGTGCTAGAGATGGCGGGGGGGCTCGCAATGAGCAGTTCTTC. Translating gives CSARDGGGARNEQFF. The rearrangement uses TRBV20-1 and TRBJ2-1; TRBD2 agrees at 9 bases. The CDR3 spans 15 residues. The ends lost 0 bases at V and 6 bases at J; junction bases unmatched: 6. The germline gives CDR1 DFQATT, CDR2 SNEGSKA (reference sequence).

This clonotype was observed at least ten times. The genes are TRBV29-1 and TRBJ1-6, with 8 bases aligning to TRBD1. Looked up from germline, CDR1 is SQVTM and CDR2 is ANQGSEA. Unmatched junction bases numbered 5, after V lost 5 bases and J lost 5 bases. The CDR3 has 14 amino acids. CDR3 coding DNA: TGCAGCGTTCGACAGGGGTCAGATAATTCACCCCTCCACTTT. Translation gives CSVRQGSDNSPLHF.

The sample holds many counts of this clonotype. The gene calls are TRBV20-1 and TRBJ1-2, with a tentative D call TRBD1 (6 bases). Trimming pared 4 bases from V and 3 bases from J, leaving 12 bases between. The CDR3 length is 13 residues. Looked up from germline, CDR1 is DFQATT and CDR2 is SNEGSKA (reference sequence). CDR3 DNA: TGCAGTGCTACGGGGGGCGGACACTATGGCTACACCTTC. This encodes CSATGGGHYGYTF.

The rearrangement joins TRBV24-1 to TRBJ2-5; D is perhaps TRBD2 (6 bases). V gave up 3 bases and J gave up 5 bases, with 18 bases separating them. Germline lookup yields CDR1 KGHDR and CDR2 SFDVKD. This CDR3 has 16 amino acids. The DNA of the CDR3 is TGTGCCACCAGTGATGTAGTAGCGGCCTCCCGGGAGACCCAGTACTTC. It codes for CATSDVVAASRETQYF.

The J gene is TRBJ2-2, the V gene TRBV5-1; D ambiguous. Trimming took off 7 bases at V and 0 bases at J, with 13 bases between the two ends. This CDR3 is built from 15 residues. Looked up from germline, CDR1 is SGHRS and CDR2 is YFSETQ. CDR3 protein: CASGRGSANTGELFF. Here the CDR3 DNA reads TGCGCCAGCGGTCGAGGATCCGCGAACACCGGGGAGCTGTTTTTT. Full variable domain (rest looked up from reference TRBV5-1 and TRBJ2-2): KAGVTQTPRYLIKTRGQQVTLSCSPISGHRSVSWYQQTPGQGLQFLFEYFSETQRNKGNFPGRFSGRQFSNSRSEMNVSTLELGDSALYLCASGRGSANTGELFFGEGSRLTVL.